This T cell receptor beta chain was recovered during a study of T cell responses to AZD1222 COVID-19 vaccine. The repertoire was sequenced with immunoSEQ multiplex PCR; TCRdb's copy has only in-frame clones and lacks some. Among some 80,000 clones, roughly 90% were seen once, and the ten largest hold around 6.7%. There are 15 residues in the CDR3. Per the germline V gene, CDR1 is SGHVS and CDR2 is FNYEAQ. The V and J ends lost 1 base and 7 bases respectively, with 13 bases between them. This clone came up a few times. The J gene is TRBJ1-4, the V gene TRBV7-6; no definite D call. This sequence originates from an adult in good health. This specimen was peripheral blood, taken on day 0 of AZD1222 vaccination. The CDR3 protein is CASSLEKGWGEKLFF. For the CDR3, the DNA is TGTGCCAGCAGCTTAGAGAAGGGATGGGGTGAAAAACTGTTTTTT.